The clone carrying this TCR beta chain has a handful of counts. Its cognate antigen is unknown. Regarding treatment: oral pan-JAK inhibitor, 5-10 mg twice daily. cDNA prepared by RNA extraction and subsequent reverse transcription served as the template for sequencing. Using immunoSEQ multiplex PCR, the repertoire was profiled, and TCRdb retains in-frame clones only, with some absent. The repertoire holds 150,000 to 200,000 clones, with more than 55% as singletons. This sample was taken from a study of CD8+ T cells in alopecia areata. Study results and caveats: Clonality was higher in lesional than normal scalp, especially in alopecia totalis/universalis.

Germline CDR1 reads LNHDA; CDR2 reads SQIVND (reference sequence). The CDR3 contains 15 residues. V shed 2 bases and J shed 4 bases, with 14 bases lying between them. This chain links TRBV19 with TRBJ1-1; a weak D match, TRBD1 (6 bases). This receptor was obtained from a human donor with alopecia areata. The source was CD4+ T cells sorted from blood, collected around week 50, from a patient treated with tofacitinib. The CDR3 nucleotides are TGTGCCAGTAGTATACAGGGGTTTTTAGGCACTGAAGCTTTCTTT. It encodes CASSIQGFLGTEAFF. The full variable domain, rest sourced from reference TRBV19 and TRBJ1-1, is DGGITQSPKYLFRKEGQNVTLSCEQNLNHDAMYWYRQDPGQGLRLIYYSQIVNDFQKGDIAEGYSVSREKKESFPLTVTSAQKNPTAFYLCASSIQGFLGTEAFFGQGTRLTVV.